These 20 T cell receptor beta chains were all obtained from the same sample, sequenced in a study of post-analysis software for immune sequencing data. Study conclusions and caveats: The study found TRBV5-6, TRBV5-1 and TRBV20-1 among 5 or 6 TRBV segments more frequent in patients than controls.

For these receptors, no antigen is known. Unique molecular identifiers tagged the TCR beta cDNA libraries. Each CDR3 protein gets one entry after TCRdb re-called the PCR reads with MiXCR. This sample has a few hundred thousand distinct CDR3 sequences, with 30% to 45% found just once. Source material: blood. These receptor sequences come from a girl aged 5-17 years with multiple sclerosis.

The CDR3 DNA follows: TGTGCCAGCAGCTTAGAGCGGGGCCGGGTGAACACTGAAGCTTTCTTT. Translated, it gives CASSLERGRVNTEAFF. The chain joins TRBV11-2 to TRBJ1-1; a weak D match, TRBD1 (5 bases). Per the germline V gene, CDR1 is SGHAT and CDR2 is FQNNGV. The CDR3 length is 16 residues. The V end lost 0 bases, the J end lost 0 bases, and 11 bases lay between the germline ends.

This clonotype was recorded at least ten times. J is TRBJ1-1 and V is TRBV5-5; D not resolved. The CDR3 runs 13 residues. With 4 bases removed from V and 1 base from J, the gap between germline ends came to 8 bases. Germline CDR1 is SGHKS and CDR2 is YYEKEE (reference sequence). CDR3 sequence (DNA): TGTGCCAGCAGCCCCCCCGGGAACACTGAAGCTTTCTTT. This gives the protein CASSPPGNTEAFF.

This clonotype came up many times. The chain couples TRBV7-8 to TRBJ2-1, with a weak D call TRBD2 (6 bases). The V end was cut by 2 bases, the J end by 5 bases, with 13 bases between. This CDR3 region has 15 residues. Germline V lookup: CDR1 SGHVS, CDR2 FQNEAQ. The CDR3 reads CASSLMGGPDNEQFF. CDR3 coding DNA: TGTGCCAGCAGCTTAATGGGAGGCCCGGACAATGAGCAGTTCTTC.

In this sample, this clonotype turned up a few times. The chain employs TRBV7-2 and TRBJ2-2; 10 bases agree with TRBD2. The trim removed 5 bases at V and 6 bases at J, leaving 6 bases unmatched. This CDR3 comprises 15 residues. Germline loops: CDR1 SGHTA, CDR2 FQGNSA. The CDR3, as DNA: TGTGCCAGCAGCCGTGAGGGGACTAGCGCCGGGGAGCTGTTTTTT. Translated, it gives CASSREGTSAGELFF.

This clonotype was found a few times. A clone one base away is much larger, so this may be a read error. The rearrangement uses TRBV4-1 and TRBJ2-5, with 10 positions matching TRBD2. V shed 0 bases and J 11 bases; nucleotides not matched to a gene: 9. CDR3 size: 15 residues. Germline CDR1 is MGHRA and CDR2 is YSYEKL. The CDR3 protein is CASSQELAGGRNQYF. DNA of the CDR3: TGCGCCAGCAGCCAAGAGTTAGCGGGGGGCCGGAATCAGTACTTC.

This clonotype was seen a handful of times. The J gene is TRBJ2-3, the V gene TRBV7-3; TRBD2 matches 7 bases. V shed 4 bases, J shed 2 bases, and the junction held 6 bases outside the gene matches. Germline assignment: CDR1 SGHTA and CDR2 FQGTGA. The CDR3 extends over 15 amino acids. The CDR3 here is CASSYRGSYTDTQYF. For the CDR3, the DNA is TGTGCCAGCAGCTACCGCGGGAGTTACACAGATACGCAGTATTTT.

This clonotype came up many times. The chain has TRBV12-3 or TRBV12-4 and TRBJ1-5; no reliable D call. The CDR3 extends over 14 amino acids. Trimming shortened V by 6 bases and J by 4 bases, and 13 bases separated the two germline ends. The CDR3 here is CASSLRALNQPQHF. The CDR3, as DNA: TGTGCCAGCAGCCTCCGGGCCCTAAATCAGCCCCAGCATTTT.

This clonotype counts as large. V and J are TRBV6-4 and TRBJ2-3; D not certain. Looked up from germline, CDR1 is MRHNA and CDR2 is SNTAGT. Trimming took off 0 bases at V and 2 bases at J, with 3 bases between the two ends. This CDR3 has 13 amino acids. CDR3 loop: CASSDSNTDTQYF. The CDR3 DNA reads as TGTGCCAGCAGTGACTCTAACACAGATACGCAGTATTTT.

This clonotype has only a few counts. This chain uses TRBV5-1 with TRBJ2-5, with D unclear. V lost 4 bases and J 4 bases, leaving 11 bases between the germline ends. The length of the CDR3 is 13 residues. CDR1 is SGHRS and CDR2 is YFSETQ in the germline V gene. The CDR3 nucleotides read TGCGCCAGCAGCAAGCGCCTGGGAGAGACCCAGTACTTC. Translating gives CASSKRLGETQYF.

J is TRBJ2-4 and V is TRBV20-1, with 8 positions matching TRBD2. The J call may be wrong; the DNA end is better matched by TRBJ2-7. In germline, CDR1 is DFQATT, CDR2 SNEGSKA (reference sequence). The CDR3 is 15 residues long. CDR3 in DNA: TGCAGTGCCCCCGTAAGAAGCGGGAGTATCGACGAGCAGTACTTC. Its protein is CSAPVRSGSIDEQYF.

This clonotype occurred many times. The chain joins TRBV5-1 to TRBJ2-1, with TRBD1 matching over 8 bases. With V trimmed by 4 bases and J by 8 bases, 8 bases remained unmatched. Germline CDR1 SGHRS, CDR2 YFSETQ. The CDR3 has 14 amino acids. CDR3 amino acids: CASSLTDRGDEQFF. The DNA for the CDR3 is TGCGCCAGCAGCCTAACCGACAGGGGCGATGAGCAGTTCTTC.

The chain joins TRBV6-1 to TRBJ2-5, with 7 bases aligning to TRBD1. The CDR3 has 14 residues. Per the germline V gene, CDR1 is MNHNS and CDR2 is SASEGT. V gave up 8 bases and J gave up 4 bases; unmatched junction bases: 10. The CDR3 sequence is CASQDRARGETQYF. The CDR3 DNA reads as TGTGCCAGCCAAGACAGGGCAAGAGGAGAGACCCAGTACTTC.

This clonotype has at least ten counts. The rearrangement links TRBV20-1 to TRBJ2-5; 11 bases match TRBD2. Germline V gene sequence: CDR1 DFQATT, CDR2 SNEGSKA (reference sequence). Losses at the gene ends were 6 bases for V and 3 bases for J; bases not matched to a gene: 9. This CDR3 has 15 amino acids. CDR3: CSALPGTSGEETQYF. Here the CDR3 DNA reads TGCAGTGCCCTCCCAGGGACTAGCGGAGAAGAGACCCAGTACTTC.

The chain links TRBV7-2 to TRBJ2-4; TRBD2 is a possible D gene (5 bases). Germline CDR1 reads SGHTA; CDR2 reads FQGNSA. V lost 3 bases and J lost 1, with 13 bases in between. This CDR3 has 16 residues. This CDR3 reads CASSFQGRTAKNIQYF. Written as DNA, the CDR3 is TGTGCCAGCAGCTTCCAAGGCCGGACTGCCAAAAACATTCAGTACTTC.

This clonotype has ten or more counts. The DNA of the CDR3 is TGTGCCAGCAGTTATACGGGAGGCACTGGGGATACGCAGTATTTT. Encoded protein: CASSYTGGTGDTQYF. The chain joins TRBV6-5 to TRBJ2-3, with 7 bases lining up with TRBD2. Per the germline V gene, CDR1 is MNHEY and CDR2 is SVGAGI. This CDR3 is built from 15 residues. V gave up 3 bases and J gave up 6 bases; unmatched junction bases: 9.

Only one count was recorded for this clonotype. The chain links TRBV5-1 to TRBJ2-7; D unresolved. V was trimmed by 0 bases and J by 4 bases, leaving 11 bases between them. The CDR3 runs 14 residues. The germline V gene has CDR1 SGHRS and CDR2 YFSETQ. CDR3 region: CASSLDPQGYEQYF. The CDR3 nucleotides read TGCGCCAGCAGCTTGGATCCCCAAGGGTACGAGCAGTACTTC. The full variable domain, its missing parts supplied by reference TRBV5-1 and TRBJ2-7, is KAGVTQTPRYLIKTRGQQVTLSCSPISGHRSVSWYQQTPGQGLQFLFEYFSETQRNKGNFPGRFSGRQFSNSRSEMNVSTLELGDSALYLCASSLDPQGYEQYFGPGTRLTVT.

This clonotype occurred many times. The chain joins TRBV12-3 or TRBV12-4 to TRBJ2-6; TRBD1 aligns across 11 bases. This CDR3 spans 19 amino acids. V trimming: 5 bases; J trimming: 0 bases; junction bases outside the gene matches: 9. The CDR3 region is CASSQTRDRGNSGANVLTF. DNA for the CDR3: TGTGCCAGCAGTCAAACCCGGGACAGGGGGAACTCTGGGGCCAACGTCCTGACTTTC.

This clonotype was counted a few times. The rearrangement joins TRBV3-1 to TRBJ1-5; no clear D. The CDR3 is made up of 14 amino acids. Germline V gene lookup returns CDR1 LGHDT and CDR2 YNNKEL (reference sequence). The germline V and J ends were trimmed by 2 bases and 7 bases, with 12 bases remaining between them. CDR3 protein: CASSQIRDGQPQHF. The CDR3 nucleotides read TGTGCCAGCAGCCAAATTAGGGATGGCCAGCCCCAGCATTTT.

The DNA for the CDR3 is TGTGCCAGCAGCGCCCGACAGGGAGGGACAGATACGCAGTATTTT. This translates into CASSARQGGTDTQYF. The genes are TRBV9 and TRBJ2-3; D may match TRBD1 or TRBD2 (7 bases each). The V end lost 3 bases, the J end lost 3 bases, and 14 bases lay between the germline ends. The CDR3 contains 15 residues. Germline values: CDR1 SGDLS, CDR2 YYNGEE.

This clonotype was seen repeatedly, ten times or more. The V call is TRBV24-1, the J call TRBJ2-1; D is unclear. This CDR3 is 15 amino acids long. V was shortened by 2 bases and J by 5 bases, with 12 bases between the two germline ends. The germline CDR1 and CDR2 sequences are KGHDR and SFDVKD. For the CDR3, the DNA is TGTGCCACCAGTGATTGGGGAAGGATGGACAATGAGCAGTTCTTC. It specifies CATSDWGRMDNEQFF.